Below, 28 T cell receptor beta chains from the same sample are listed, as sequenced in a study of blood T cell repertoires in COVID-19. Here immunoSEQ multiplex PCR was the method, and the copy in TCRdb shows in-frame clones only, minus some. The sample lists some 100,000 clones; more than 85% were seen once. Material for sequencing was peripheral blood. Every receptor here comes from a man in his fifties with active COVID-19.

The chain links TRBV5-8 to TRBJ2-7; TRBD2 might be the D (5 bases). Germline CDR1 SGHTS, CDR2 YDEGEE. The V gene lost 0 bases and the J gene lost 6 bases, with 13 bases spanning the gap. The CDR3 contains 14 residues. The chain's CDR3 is CASSLGPLAVEQYV. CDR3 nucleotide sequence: TGTGCCAGCAGCTTGGGTCCCCTAGCTGTCGAGCAGTACGTC.

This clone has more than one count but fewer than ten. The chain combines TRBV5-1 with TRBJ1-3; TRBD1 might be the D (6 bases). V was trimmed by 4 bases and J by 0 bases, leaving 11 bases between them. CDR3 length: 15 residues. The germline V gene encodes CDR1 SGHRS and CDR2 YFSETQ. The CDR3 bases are TGCGCCAGCAGCCAAACAGGGAACTCTGGAAACACCATATATTTT. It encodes CASSQTGNSGNTIYF.

The CDR3 region has the DNA TGTGCCAGCAGTTACTCGAGTATCCTTAGCAATCAGCCCCAGCATTTT. It yields the protein CASSYSSILSNQPQHF. The chain recombines TRBV6-6 with TRBJ1-5; D is unresolved. The CDR3 sequence is 16 residues long. The V gene's germline CDR1 is MNHNY and CDR2 SVGAGI (reference sequence). The V and J ends lost 0 bases and 0 bases respectively, with 9 bases between them.

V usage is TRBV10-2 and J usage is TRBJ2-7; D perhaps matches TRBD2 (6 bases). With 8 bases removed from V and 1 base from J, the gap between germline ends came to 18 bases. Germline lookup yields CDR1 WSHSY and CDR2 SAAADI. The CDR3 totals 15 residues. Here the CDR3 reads CASGNLKGTSYEQYF. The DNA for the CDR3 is TGCGCCAGCGGTAACCTTAAGGGGACTTCCTACGAGCAGTACTTC.

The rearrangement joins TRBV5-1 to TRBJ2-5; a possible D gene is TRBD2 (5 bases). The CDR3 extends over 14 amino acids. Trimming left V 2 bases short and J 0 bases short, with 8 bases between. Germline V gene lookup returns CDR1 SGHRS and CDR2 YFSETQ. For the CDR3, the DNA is TGCGCCAGCAGCTTTTACGGGGACCAAGAGACCCAGTACTTC. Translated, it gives CASSFYGDQETQYF. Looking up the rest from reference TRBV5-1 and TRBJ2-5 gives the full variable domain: KAGVTQTPRYLIKTRGQQVTLSCSPISGHRSVSWYQQTPGQGLQFLFEYFSETQRNKGNFPGRFSGRQFSNSRSEMNVSTLELGDSALYLCASSFYGDQETQYFGPGTRLLVL.

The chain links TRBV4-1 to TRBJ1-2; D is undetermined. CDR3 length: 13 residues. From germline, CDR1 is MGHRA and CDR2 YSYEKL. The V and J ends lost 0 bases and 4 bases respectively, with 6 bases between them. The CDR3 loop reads CASSQENSYGYTF. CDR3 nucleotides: TGCGCCAGCAGCCAAGAGAACTCCTATGGCTACACCTTC.

The CDR3 nucleotides are TGCAGTGCTAGTCGTGGGGGGTCAGAGACCCAGTACTTC. Translated: CSASRGGSETQYF. The chain employs TRBV20-1 and TRBJ2-5; D is possibly TRBD2 (6 bases). V lost 3 bases and J lost 4, with 12 bases in between. The germline gives CDR1 DFQATT, CDR2 SNEGSKA (reference sequence). This CDR3 contains 13 residues.

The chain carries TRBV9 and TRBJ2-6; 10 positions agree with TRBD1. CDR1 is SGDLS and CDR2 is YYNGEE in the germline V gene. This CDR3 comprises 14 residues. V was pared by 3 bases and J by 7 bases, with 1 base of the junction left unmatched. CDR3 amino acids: CASSGDRGANVLTF. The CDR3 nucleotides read TGTGCCAGCAGCGGGGACAGGGGAGCCAACGTCCTGACTTTC.

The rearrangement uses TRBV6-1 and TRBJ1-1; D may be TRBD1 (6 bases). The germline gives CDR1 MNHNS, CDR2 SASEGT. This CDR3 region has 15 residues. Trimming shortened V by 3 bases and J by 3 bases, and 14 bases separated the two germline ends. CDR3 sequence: CASSDVRGIDTEAFF. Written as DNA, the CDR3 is TGTGCCAGCAGTGATGTCAGGGGTATTGACACTGAAGCTTTCTTT.

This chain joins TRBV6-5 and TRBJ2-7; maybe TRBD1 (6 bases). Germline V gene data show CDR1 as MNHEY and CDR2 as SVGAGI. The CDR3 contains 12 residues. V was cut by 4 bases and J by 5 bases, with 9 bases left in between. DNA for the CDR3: TGTGCCAGCAGTTCCGACAGGAACGAGCAGTACGTC. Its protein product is CASSSDRNEQYV.

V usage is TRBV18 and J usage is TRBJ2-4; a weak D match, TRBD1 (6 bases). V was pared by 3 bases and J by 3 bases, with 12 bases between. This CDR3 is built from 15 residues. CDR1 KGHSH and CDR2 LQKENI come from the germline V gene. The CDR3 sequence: CASSPPGEFKNIQYF. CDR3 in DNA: TGTGCCAGCTCACCCCCAGGGGAGTTCAAAAACATTCAGTACTTC.

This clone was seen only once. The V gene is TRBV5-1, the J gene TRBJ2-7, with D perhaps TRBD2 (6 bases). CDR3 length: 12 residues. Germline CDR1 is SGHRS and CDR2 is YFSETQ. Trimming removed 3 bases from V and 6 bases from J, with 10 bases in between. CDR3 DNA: TGCGCCAGCAGCTACCCGGGACTCGAGCAGTACTTC. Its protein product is CASSYPGLEQYF.

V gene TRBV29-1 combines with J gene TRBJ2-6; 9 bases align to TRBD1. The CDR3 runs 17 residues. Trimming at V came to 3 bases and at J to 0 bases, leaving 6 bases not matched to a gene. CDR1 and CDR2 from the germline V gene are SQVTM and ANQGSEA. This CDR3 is CSVDAGTGNSGANVLTF. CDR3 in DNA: TGCAGCGTTGATGCCGGGACAGGGAACTCTGGGGCCAACGTCCTGACTTTC.

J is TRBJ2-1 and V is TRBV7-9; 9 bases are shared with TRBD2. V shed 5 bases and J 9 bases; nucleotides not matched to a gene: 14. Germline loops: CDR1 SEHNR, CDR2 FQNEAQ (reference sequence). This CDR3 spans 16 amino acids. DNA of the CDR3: TGTGCCAGCAGCCTGGGGGCTGGCGGGGGGGCCGGTGAGCAGTTCTTC. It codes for CASSLGAGGGAGEQFF.

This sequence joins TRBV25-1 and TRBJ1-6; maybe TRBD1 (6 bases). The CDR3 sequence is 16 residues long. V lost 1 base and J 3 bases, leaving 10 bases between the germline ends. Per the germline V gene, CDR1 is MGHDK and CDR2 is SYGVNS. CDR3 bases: TGTGCCAGCAGTGAATCTTCGGGACACTATAATTCACCCCTCCACTTT. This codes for CASSESSGHYNSPLHF. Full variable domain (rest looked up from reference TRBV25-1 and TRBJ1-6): EADIYQTPRYLVIGTGKKITLECSQTMGHDKMYWYQQDPGMELHLIHYSYGVNSTEKGDLSSESTVSRIRTEHFPLTLESARPSHTSQYLCASSESSGHYNSPLHFGNGTRLTVT.

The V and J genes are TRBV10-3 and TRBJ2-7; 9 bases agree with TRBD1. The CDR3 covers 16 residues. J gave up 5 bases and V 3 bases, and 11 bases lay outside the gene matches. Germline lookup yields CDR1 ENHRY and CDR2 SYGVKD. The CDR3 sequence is CAISDPPLDRGHEQYF. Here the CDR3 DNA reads TGTGCCATCAGTGACCCTCCACTGGACAGGGGCCACGAGCAGTACTTC.

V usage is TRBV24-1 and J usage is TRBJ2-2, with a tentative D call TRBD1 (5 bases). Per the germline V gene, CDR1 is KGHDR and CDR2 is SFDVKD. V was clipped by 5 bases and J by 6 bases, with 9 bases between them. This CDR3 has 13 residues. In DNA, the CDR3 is TGTGCCACCAGTGCCAGGGTCTCCGGGGAGCTGTTTTTT. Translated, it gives CATSARVSGELFF.

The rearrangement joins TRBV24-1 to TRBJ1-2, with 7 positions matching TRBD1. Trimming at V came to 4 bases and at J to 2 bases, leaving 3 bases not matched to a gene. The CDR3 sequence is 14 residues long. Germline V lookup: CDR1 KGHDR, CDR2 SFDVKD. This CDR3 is CATSDPGQNYGYTF. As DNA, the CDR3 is TGTGCCACCAGTGACCCGGGACAGAACTATGGCTACACCTTC.

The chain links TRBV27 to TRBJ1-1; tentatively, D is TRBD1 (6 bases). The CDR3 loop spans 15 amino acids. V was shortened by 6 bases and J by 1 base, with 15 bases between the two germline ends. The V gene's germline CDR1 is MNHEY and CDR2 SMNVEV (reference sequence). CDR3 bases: TGTGCCAGCAGGATAAATAGGGGGGGGAACACTGAAGCTTTCTTT. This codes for CASRINRGGNTEAFF.

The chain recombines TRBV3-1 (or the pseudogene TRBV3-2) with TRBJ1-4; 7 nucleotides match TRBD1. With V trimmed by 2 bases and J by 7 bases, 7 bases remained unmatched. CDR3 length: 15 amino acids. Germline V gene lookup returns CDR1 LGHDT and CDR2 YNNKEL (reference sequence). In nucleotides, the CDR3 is TGTGCCAGCAGCCAACCGACAGGGTTGGTTGAAAAACTGTTTTTT. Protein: CASSQPTGLVEKLFF.

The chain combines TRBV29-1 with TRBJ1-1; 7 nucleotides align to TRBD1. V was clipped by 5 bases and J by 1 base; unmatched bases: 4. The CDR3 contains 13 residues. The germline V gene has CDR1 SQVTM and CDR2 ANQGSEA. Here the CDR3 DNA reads TGCAGCGTTTGGGACAGCAAGAACACTGAAGCTTTCTTT. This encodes CSVWDSKNTEAFF.

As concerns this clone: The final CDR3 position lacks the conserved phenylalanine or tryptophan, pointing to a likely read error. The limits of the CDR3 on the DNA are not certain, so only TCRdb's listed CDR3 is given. The CDR3 loop reads CTSSQDRTGS. The V call is TRBV1, the J call TRBJ1-2; TRBD1, the table's D call, was not compared with the DNA. TRBV1 is a listed pseudogene. Counting both end residues, the CDR3 totals 10 amino acids.

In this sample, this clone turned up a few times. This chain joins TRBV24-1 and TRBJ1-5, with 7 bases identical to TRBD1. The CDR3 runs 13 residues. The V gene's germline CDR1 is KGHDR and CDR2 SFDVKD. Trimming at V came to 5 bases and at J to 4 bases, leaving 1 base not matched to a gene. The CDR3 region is CATSAQGNQPQHF. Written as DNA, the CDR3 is TGTGCCACCAGTGCACAGGGGAATCAGCCCCAGCATTTT.

This CDR3 is CASSLRTQATDTQYF. The CDR3, as DNA: TGTGCCAGCAGCCTTCGTACGCAAGCGACAGATACGCAGTATTTT. V is TRBV4-2 and J is TRBJ2-3; D remains unclear. V lost 4 bases to trimming and J lost 3 bases, with 14 bases between them. This CDR3 contains 15 residues. Germline CDR1 LGHNA, CDR2 YNFKEQ.

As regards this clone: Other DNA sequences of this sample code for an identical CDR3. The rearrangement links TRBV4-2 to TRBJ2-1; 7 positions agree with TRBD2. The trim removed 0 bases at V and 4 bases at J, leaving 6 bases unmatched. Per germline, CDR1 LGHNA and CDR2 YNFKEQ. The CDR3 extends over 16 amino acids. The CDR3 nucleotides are TGTGCCAGCAGCCAAGATACGAGGGAGGGGTACAATGAGCAGTTCTTC. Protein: CASSQDTREGYNEQFF.

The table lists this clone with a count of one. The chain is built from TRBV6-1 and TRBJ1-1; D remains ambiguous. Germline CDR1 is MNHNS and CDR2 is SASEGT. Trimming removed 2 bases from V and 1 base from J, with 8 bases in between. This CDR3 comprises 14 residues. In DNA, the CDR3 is TGTGCCAGCAGTGAATGGGAGTGGAACACTGAAGCTTTCTTT. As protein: CASSEWEWNTEAFF.

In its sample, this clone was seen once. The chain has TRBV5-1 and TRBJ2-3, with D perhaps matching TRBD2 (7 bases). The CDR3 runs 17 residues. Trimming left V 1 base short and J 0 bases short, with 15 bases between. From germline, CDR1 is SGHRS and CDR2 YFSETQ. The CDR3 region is CASSLWGGGPSTDTQYF. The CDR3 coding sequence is TGCGCCAGCAGCTTGTGGGGCGGGGGCCCTAGCACAGATACGCAGTATTTT.

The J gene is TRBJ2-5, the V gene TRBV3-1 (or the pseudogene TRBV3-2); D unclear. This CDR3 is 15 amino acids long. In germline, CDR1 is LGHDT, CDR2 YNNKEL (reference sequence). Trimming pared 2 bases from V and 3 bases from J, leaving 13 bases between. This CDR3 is CASSQPSTGEETQYF. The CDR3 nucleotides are TGTGCCAGCAGCCAACCCTCGACGGGTGAAGAGACCCAGTACTTC.